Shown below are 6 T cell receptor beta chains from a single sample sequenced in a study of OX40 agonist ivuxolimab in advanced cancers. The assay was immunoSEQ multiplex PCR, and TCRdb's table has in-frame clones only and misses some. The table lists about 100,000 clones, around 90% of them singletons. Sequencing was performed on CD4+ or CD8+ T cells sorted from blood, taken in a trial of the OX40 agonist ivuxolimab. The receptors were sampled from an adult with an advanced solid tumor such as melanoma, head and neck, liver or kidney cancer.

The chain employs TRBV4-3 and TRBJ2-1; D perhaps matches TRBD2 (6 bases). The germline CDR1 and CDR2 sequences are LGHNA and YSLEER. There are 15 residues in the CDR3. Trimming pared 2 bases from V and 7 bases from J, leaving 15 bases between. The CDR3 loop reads CASSQQWTGVNEQFF. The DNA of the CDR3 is TGCGCCAGCAGCCAACAATGGACGGGGGTGAATGAGCAGTTCTTC.

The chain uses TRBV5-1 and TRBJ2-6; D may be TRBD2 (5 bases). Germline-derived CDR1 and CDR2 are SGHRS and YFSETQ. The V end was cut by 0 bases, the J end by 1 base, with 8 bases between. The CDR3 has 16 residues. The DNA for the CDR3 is TGCGCCAGCAGCTTGGGGCTAGCATCTGGGGCCAACGTCCTGACTTTC. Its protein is CASSLGLASGANVLTF.

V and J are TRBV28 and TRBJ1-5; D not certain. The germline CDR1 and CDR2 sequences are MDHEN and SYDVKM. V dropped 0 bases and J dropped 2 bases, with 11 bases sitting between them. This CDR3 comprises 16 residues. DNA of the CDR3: TGTGCCAGCAGTTTATGGGGGTTCGATCGCAATCAGCCCCAGCATTTT. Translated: CASSLWGFDRNQPQHF.

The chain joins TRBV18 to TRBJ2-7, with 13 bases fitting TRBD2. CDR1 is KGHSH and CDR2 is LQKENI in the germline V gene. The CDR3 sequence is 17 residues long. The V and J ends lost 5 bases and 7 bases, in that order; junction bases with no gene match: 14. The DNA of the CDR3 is TGTGCCAGCTCATCGGGACTAGCGGGAAGCAGCCCTCGGGAGCAGTACTTC. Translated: CASSSGLAGSSPREQYF. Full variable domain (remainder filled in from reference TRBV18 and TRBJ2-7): NAGVMQNPRHLVRRRGQEARLRCSPMKGHSHVYWYRQLPEEGLKFMVYLQKENIIDESGMPKERFSAEFPKEGPSILRIQQVVRGDSAAYFCASSSGLAGSSPREQYFGPGTRLTVT.

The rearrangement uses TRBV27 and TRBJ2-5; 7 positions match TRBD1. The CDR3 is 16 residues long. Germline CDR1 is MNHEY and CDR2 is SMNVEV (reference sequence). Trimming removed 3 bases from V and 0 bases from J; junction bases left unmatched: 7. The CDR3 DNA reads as TGTGCCAGCAGTTTGAACAGGGGAATGTACCAAGAGACCCAGTACTTC. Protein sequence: CASSLNRGMYQETQYF.

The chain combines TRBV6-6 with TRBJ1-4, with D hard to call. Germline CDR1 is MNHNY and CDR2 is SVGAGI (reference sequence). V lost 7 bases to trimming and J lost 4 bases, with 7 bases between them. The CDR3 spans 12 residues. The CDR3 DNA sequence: TGTGCCAGCACGGGCTATAATGAAAAACTGTTTTTT. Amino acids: CASTGYNEKLFF.